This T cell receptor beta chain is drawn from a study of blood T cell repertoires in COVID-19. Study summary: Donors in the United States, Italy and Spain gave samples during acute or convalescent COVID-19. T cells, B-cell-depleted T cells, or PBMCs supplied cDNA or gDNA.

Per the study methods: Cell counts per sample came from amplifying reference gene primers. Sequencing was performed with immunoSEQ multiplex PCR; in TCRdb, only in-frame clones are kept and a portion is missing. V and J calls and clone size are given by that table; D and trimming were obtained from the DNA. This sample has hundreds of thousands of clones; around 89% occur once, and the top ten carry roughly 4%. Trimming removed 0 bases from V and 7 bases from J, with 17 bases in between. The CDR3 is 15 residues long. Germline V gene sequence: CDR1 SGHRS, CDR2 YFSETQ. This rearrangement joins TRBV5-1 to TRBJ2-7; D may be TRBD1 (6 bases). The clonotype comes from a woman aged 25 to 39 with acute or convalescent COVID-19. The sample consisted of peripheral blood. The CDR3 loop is CASSLENREMGEQYF. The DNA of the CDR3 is TGCGCCAGCAGCTTGGAGAACAGGGAGATGGGGGAGCAGTACTTC.